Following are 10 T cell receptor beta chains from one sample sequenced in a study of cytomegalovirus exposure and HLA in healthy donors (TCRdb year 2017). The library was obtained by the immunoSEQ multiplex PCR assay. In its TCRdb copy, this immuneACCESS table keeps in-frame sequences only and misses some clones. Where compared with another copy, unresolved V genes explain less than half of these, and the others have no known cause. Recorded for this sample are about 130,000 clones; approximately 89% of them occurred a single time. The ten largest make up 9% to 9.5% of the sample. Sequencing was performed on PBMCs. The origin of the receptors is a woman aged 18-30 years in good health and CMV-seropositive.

This CDR3 is CASSLGTSPYNEQFF. The CDR3 nucleotides read TGTGCCAGCAGCCTCGGGACATCACCATACAATGAGCAGTTCTTC. J is TRBJ2-1 and V is TRBV7-6; D is perhaps TRBD1 (6 bases). The germline V gene has CDR1 SGHVS and CDR2 FNYEAQ. The CDR3 sequence is 15 residues long. Trimming pared 5 bases from V and 4 bases from J, leaving 15 bases between.

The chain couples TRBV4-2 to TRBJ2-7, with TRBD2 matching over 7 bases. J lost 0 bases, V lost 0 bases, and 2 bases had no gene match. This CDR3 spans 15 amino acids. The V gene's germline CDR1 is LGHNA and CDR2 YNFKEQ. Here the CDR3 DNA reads TGTGCCAGCAGCCAAGAACGGGGGGTCTCCTACGAGCAGTACTTC. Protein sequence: CASSQERGVSYEQYF.

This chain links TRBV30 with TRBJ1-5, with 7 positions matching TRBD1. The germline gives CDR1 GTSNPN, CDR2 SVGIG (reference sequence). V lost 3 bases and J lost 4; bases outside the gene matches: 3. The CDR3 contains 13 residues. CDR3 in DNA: TGTGCCTGGAGCTCACAGGGGAATCAGCCCCAGCATTTT. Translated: CAWSSQGNQPQHF. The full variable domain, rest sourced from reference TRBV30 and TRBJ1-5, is SQTIHQWPATLVQPVGSPLSLECTVEGTSNPNLYWYRQAAGRGLQLLFYSVGIGQISSEVPQNLSASRPQDRQFILSSKKLLLSDSGFYLCAWSSQGNQPQHFGDGTRLSIL.

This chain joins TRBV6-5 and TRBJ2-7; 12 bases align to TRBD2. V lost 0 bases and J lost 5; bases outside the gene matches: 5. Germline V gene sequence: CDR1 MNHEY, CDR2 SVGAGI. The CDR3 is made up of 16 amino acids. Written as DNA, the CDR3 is TGTGCCAGCAGTTACTCGGCTAGCGGGGGGGTTGACGAGCAGTACTTC. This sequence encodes CASSYSASGGVDEQYF.

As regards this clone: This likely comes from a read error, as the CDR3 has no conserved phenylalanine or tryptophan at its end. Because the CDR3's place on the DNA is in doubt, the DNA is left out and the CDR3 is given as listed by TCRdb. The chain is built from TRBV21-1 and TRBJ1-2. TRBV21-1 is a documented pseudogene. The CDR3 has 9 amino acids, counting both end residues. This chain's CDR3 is CASSKGPGG.

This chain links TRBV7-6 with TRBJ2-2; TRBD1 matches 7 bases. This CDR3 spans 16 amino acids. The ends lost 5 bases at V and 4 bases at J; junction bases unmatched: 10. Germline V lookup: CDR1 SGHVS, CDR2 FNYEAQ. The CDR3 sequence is CASSLGTGQFTGELFF. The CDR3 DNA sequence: TGTGCCAGCAGCCTAGGGACGGGACAGTTCACCGGGGAGCTGTTTTTT.

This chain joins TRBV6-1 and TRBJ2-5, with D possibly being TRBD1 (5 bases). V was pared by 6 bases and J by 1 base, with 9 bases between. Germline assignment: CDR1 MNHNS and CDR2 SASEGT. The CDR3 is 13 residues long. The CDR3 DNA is TGTGCCAGCAGCCCAGGGTTCCAAGAGACCCAGTACTTC. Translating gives CASSPGFQETQYF.

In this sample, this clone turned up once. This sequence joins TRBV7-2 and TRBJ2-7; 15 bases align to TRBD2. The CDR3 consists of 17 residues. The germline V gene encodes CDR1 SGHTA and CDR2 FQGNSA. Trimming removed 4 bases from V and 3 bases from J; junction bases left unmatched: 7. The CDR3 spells CASSWTSGGAGFYEQYF. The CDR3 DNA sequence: TGTGCCAGCAGCTGGACTAGCGGGGGGGCCGGATTCTACGAGCAGTACTTC. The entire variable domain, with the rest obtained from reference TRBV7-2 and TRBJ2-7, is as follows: GAGVSQSPSNKVTEKGKDVELRCDPISGHTALYWYRQSLGQGLEFLIYFQGNSAPDKSGLPSDRFSAERTGGSVSTLTIQRTQQEDSAVYLCASSWTSGGAGFYEQYFGPGTRLTVT.

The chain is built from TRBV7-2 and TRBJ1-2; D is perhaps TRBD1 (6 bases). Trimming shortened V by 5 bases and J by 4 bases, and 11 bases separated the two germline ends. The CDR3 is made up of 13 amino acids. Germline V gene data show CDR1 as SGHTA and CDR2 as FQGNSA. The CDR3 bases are TGTGCCAGCAGCCGAACAGGGCGCTATGGCTACACCTTC. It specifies CASSRTGRYGYTF. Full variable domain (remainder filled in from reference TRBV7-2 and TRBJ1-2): GAGVSQSPSNKVTEKGKDVELRCDPISGHTALYWYRQSLGQGLEFLIYFQGNSAPDKSGLPSDRFSAERTGGSVSTLTIQRTQQEDSAVYLCASSRTGRYGYTFGSGTRLTVV.

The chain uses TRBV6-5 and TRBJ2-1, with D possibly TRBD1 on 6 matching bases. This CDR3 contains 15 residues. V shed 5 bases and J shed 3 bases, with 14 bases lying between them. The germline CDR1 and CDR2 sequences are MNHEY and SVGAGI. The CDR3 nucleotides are TGTGCCAGCAGTCACAGGGAATCCCGCTACAATGAGCAGTTCTTC. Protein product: CASSHRESRYNEQFF.